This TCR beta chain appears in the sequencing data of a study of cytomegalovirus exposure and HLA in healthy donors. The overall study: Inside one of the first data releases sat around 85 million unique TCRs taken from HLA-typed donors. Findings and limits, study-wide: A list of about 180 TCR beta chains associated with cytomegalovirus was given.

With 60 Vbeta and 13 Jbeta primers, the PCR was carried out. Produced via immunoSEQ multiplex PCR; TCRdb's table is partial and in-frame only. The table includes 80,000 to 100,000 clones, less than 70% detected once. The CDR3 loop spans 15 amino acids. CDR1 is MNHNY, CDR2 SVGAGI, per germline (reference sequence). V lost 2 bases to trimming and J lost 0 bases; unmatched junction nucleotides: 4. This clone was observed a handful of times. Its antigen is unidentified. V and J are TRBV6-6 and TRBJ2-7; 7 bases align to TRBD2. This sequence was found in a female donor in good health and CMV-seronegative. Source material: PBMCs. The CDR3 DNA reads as TGTGCCAGCAGTTACCCCTGGACTAGCTCCTACGAGCAGTACTTC. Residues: CASSYPWTSSYEQYF.